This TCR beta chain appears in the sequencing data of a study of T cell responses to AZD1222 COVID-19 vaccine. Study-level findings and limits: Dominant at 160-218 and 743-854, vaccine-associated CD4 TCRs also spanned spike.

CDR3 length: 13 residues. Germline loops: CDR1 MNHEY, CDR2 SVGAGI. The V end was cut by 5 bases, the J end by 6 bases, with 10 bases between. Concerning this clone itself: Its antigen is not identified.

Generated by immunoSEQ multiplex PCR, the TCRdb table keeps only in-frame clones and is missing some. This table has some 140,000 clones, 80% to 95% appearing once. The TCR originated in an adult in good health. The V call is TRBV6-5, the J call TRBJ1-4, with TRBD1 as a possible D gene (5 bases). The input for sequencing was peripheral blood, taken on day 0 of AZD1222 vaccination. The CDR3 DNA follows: TGTGCCAGCAGTCCAGGGAAGGATGAAAAACTGTTTTTT. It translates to CASSPGKDEKLFF.